Listed below are T cell receptor beta chains from one sample, sequenced in a study of shared clonotypes between healthy human individuals. The method was immunoSEQ multiplex PCR; TCRdb's version includes in-frame clones alone and lacks a portion of them. The sample includes about 2.1 million clones, 85% to 95% of them seen just once. The specimen sequenced was naive CD8+ T cells from PBMCs. These receptors were taken from a man aged 18-30 years in good health. Some clones in this sample may be carry-over from other donors' samples. Both conserved end residues are part of each CDR3. The D gene is left open where the match is weak. The size of a clone is reported for some rows only, either as once, few or many, or as a class for expanded clones.

-	TRBV30	TRBD2	TRBJ2-1	CAWSYWREASYNEQFF	TGTGCCTGGAGTTATTGGCGGGAGGCCTCCTACAATGAGCAGTTCTTC
-	TRBV7-8	TRBD2	TRBJ2-3	CASSIIAGVADTQYF	TGTGCCAGCAGCATTATAGCGGGAGTCGCAGATACGCAGTATTTT
-	TRBV7-9	-	TRBJ2-3	CASSLPDTSTDTQYF	TGTGCCAGCAGCTTACCGGATACTAGCACAGATACGCAGTATTTT
-	TRBV19	TRBD2	TRBJ2-7	CASSPQWASGSHEQYF	TGTGCCAGTAGTCCCCAATGGGCTAGCGGGAGCCACGAGCAGTACTTC
-	TRBV6-5	-	TRBJ1-1	CASSYGGAGTEAFF	TGTGCCAGCAGTTACGGGGGCGCCGGCACTGAAGCTTTCTTT
-	TRBV18	-	TRBJ2-7	CASSPTAGLLSSYEQYF	TGTGCCAGCTCACCGACGGCAGGTCTACTTAGCTCCTACGAGCAGTACTTC
-	TRBV11-2	TRBD1	TRBJ2-7	CASSFPGQDFYEQYF	TGTGCCAGCAGCTTCCCGGGACAGGACTTCTACGAGCAGTACTTC
-	TRBV2	-	TRBJ1-2	CASRGGGPLYGYTF	TGTGCCAGCAGGGGGGGAGGCCCGCTCTATGGCTACACCTTC
-	TRBV5-4	-	TRBJ1-2	CASRQGGYGYTF	TGTGCCAGCAGACAGGGCGGCTATGGCTACACCTTC
-	TRBV9	TRBD2	TRBJ2-7	CASSVASAGGFGHEQYF	TGTGCCAGCAGCGTAGCTTCGGCGGGAGGATTCGGTCACGAGCAGTACTTC
-	TRBV27	-	TRBJ1-5	CASSFRAQSPYSNQPQHF	TGTGCCAGCAGTTTCCGAGCCCAGAGCCCCTATAGCAATCAGCCCCAGCATTTT
-	TRBV7-6	-	TRBJ1-4	CASSLAMWAEGHEKLFF	TGTGCCAGCAGCTTAGCGATGTGGGCGGAAGGTCATGAAAAACTGTTTTTT
-	TRBV5-1	TRBD1	TRBJ2-7	CASSGRTGYEQYF	TGCGCCAGCAGCGGCCGGACAGGCTACGAGCAGTACTTC
-	TRBV19	-	TRBJ2-7	CASTNDGESYEQYF	TGTGCCAGTACCAACGACGGTGAGTCCTACGAGCAGTACTTC
-	TRBV7-7	TRBD2	TRBJ2-2	CASGSPRGVGGRENTGELFF	TGTGCCAGCGGTTCGCCCAGGGGCGTCGGCGGGAGGGAGAACACCGGGGAGCTGTTTTTT
-	TRBV5-1	-	TRBJ2-1	CASSLGGPTYNEQFF	TGCGCCAGCAGCTTAGGCGGGCCTACCTACAATGAGCAGTTCTTC
-	TRBV7-8	TRBD2	TRBJ2-7	CASSLKLAGVRAYEQYF	TGTGCCAGCAGCTTAAAACTAGCGGGAGTAAGGGCCTACGAGCAGTACTTC
-	TRBV28	-	TRBJ1-5	CASSPRGNNQPQHF	TGTGCCAGCAGCCCCCGGGGAAACAATCAGCCCCAGCATTTT
once	TRBV7-2	TRBD1	TRBJ2-1	CASSQGAGVGNEQFF	TGTGCCAGCAGCCAGGGGGCAGGGGTCGGAAATGAGCAGTTCTTC
-	TRBV4-1	TRBD1	TRBJ1-1	CASSLTGGTEAFF	TGCGCCAGCAGCCTGACAGGGGGCACTGAAGCTTTCTTT
-	TRBV27	TRBD2	TRBJ2-7	CASPERGSGRASYEQYF	TGTGCCAGCCCTGAAAGGGGGAGCGGGAGGGCCTCCTACGAGCAGTACTTC
-	TRBV5-1	-	TRBJ2-5	CASSLEAGWETQYF	TGCGCCAGCAGCTTGGAAGCCGGATGGGAGACCCAGTACTTC
-	TRBV27	-	TRBJ2-3	CASSFNQVIATDTQYF	TGTGCCAGCAGTTTTAATCAGGTCATCGCCACAGATACGCAGTATTTT
-	TRBV4-2	-	TRBJ2-1	CASSQDLPDSYNEQFF	TGTGCCAGCAGCCAAGATCTCCCAGACTCCTACAATGAGCAGTTCTTC
once	TRBV19	-	TRBJ1-1	CASTPYQLNTEAFF	TGTGCCAGTACCCCCTACCAGTTGAACACTGAAGCTTTCTTT
once	TRBV27	-	TRBJ1-1	CASSLLGSATEAFF	TGTGCCAGCAGTTTACTGGGGTCCGCCACTGAAGCTTTCTTT
-	TRBV5-1	TRBD1	TRBJ2-7	CASSGGTGISYEQYF	TGCGCCAGCAGCGGAGGGACAGGGATTTCCTACGAGCAGTACTTC
once	TRBV6-5	-	TRBJ2-7	CASSYGRTYEQYF	TGTGCCAGCAGTTATGGACGGACCTACGAGCAGTACTTC
-	TRBV18	-	TRBJ2-4	CASSPNYGLAKNIQYF	TGTGCCAGCTCACCAAATTACGGACTAGCCAAAAACATTCAGTACTTC
-	TRBV27	-	TRBJ1-1	CASRPDWNTEAFF	TGTGCCAGCAGACCCGACTGGAACACTGAAGCTTTCTTT
-	TRBV27	-	TRBJ2-7	CASTKGGGLGYEQYF	TGTGCCAGCACGAAAGGGGGAGGGCTAGGCTACGAGCAGTACTTC
once	TRBV30	-	TRBJ2-7	CAWSVDGQAEQYF	TGTGCCTGGAGTGTAGATGGTCAGGCCGAGCAGTACTTC
-	TRBV14	TRBD1	TRBJ1-1	CASSPRDRAGTEAFF	TGTGCCAGCAGCCCGAGGGACAGGGCAGGCACTGAAGCTTTCTTT
once	TRBV27	-	TRBJ1-5	CASSFAGSGQPQHF	TGTGCCAGCAGTTTTGCAGGGTCGGGTCAGCCCCAGCATTTT
-	TRBV6-5	-	TRBJ1-4	CASSPRGGTNEKLFF	TGTGCCAGCAGTCCCCGTGGAGGGACTAATGAAAAACTGTTTTTT
-	TRBV18	-	TRBJ2-1	CASSPNPSGRGHEQFF	TGTGCCAGCTCACCAAACCCATCGGGCAGGGGACATGAGCAGTTCTTC
-	TRBV27	TRBD2	TRBJ2-1	CASSLPGAGAYYEQFF	TGTGCCAGCAGTTTGCCTGGTGCGGGAGCCTACTATGAGCAGTTCTTC
-	TRBV5-1	TRBD1	TRBJ2-7	CASSLTEGATYEQYF	TGCGCCAGCAGCTTGACTGAGGGGGCGACCTACGAGCAGTACTTC
-	TRBV29-1	-	TRBJ2-1	CSVEPGKAYNEQFF	TGCAGCGTTGAGCCGGGGAAAGCCTACAATGAGCAGTTCTTC
once	TRBV10-2	-	TRBJ1-2	CASSESKSREFYGYTF	TGCGCCAGCAGTGAGTCGAAATCCCGGGAATTCTATGGCTACACCTTC
-	TRBV28	-	TRBJ2-7	CASSLLAGAPYEQYF	TGTGCCAGCAGTTTATTAGCTGGGGCCCCCTACGAGCAGTACTTC
-	TRBV27	-	TRBJ2-7	CASTSDGGEQYF	TGTGCCAGCACCTCTGACGGGGGCGAGCAGTACTTC
-	TRBV2	-	TRBJ2-3	CASSGKFGRAQGEYF	TGTGCCAGCAGTGGAAAATTTGGTCGGGCCCAGGGAGAATATTTT
-	TRBV4-2	TRBD1	TRBJ2-7	CASSQGRDRPFEQYF	TGTGCCAGCAGCCAAGGCCGGGACAGACCTTTCGAGCAGTACTTC
-	TRBV15	TRBD1	TRBJ2-7	CATSATGGYEQYF	TGTGCCACCAGCGCTACAGGGGGCTACGAGCAGTACTTC
-	TRBV7-9	-	TRBJ1-2	CASTDDYGYTF	TGTGCCAGCACCGACGACTATGGCTACACCTTC
-	TRBV27	-	TRBJ2-3	CASSSLDRAARTDTQYF	TGTGCCAGCAGCTCCCTTGACCGGGCGGCTCGCACAGATACGCAGTATTTT